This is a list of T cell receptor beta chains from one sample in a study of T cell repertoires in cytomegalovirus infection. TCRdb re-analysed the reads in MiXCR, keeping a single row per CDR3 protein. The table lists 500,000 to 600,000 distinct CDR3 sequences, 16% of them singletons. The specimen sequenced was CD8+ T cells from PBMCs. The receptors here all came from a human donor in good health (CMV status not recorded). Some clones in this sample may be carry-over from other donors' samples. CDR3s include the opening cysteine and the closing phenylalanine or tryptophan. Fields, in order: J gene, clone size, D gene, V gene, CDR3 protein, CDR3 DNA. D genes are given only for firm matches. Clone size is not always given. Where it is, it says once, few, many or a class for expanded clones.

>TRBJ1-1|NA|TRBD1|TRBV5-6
CASSLLRTGDTVAFF
TGTGCCAGCAGCTTGTTGCGGACAGGGGACACTGTAGCTTTCTTT
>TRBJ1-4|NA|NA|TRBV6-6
CASSSHNPSLTNEKLFF
TGTGCCAGCAGTTCCCATAACCCCAGCCTAACTAATGAAAAACTGTTTTTT
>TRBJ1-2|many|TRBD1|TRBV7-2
CASSLGQGVYYGYTF
TGTGCCAGCAGCTTAGGACAGGGGGTTTACTATGGCTACACCTTC
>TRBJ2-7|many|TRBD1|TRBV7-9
CASSSTTNRDRGSYEQYF
TGTGCCAGCAGCTCGACTACTAACCGGGACAGGGGCTCCTACGAGCAGTACTTC
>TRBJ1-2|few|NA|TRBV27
CASSRGSRGNGYTF
TGTGCCAGCAGCCGTGGATCCAGGGGTAATGGCTACACCTTC
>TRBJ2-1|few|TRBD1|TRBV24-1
CATSGRGTGRSEQFF
TGTGCCACCAGTGGACGGGGGACAGGGAGGAGTGAGCAGTTCTTC
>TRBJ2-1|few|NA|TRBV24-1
CATSATDYNEQFF
TGTGCCACCAGTGCAACGGATTACAATGAGCAGTTCTTC
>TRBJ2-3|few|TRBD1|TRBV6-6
CASSEARTGANTDTQYF
TGTGCCAGCAGTGAGGCCCGGACAGGGGCGAACACAGATACGCAGTATTTT
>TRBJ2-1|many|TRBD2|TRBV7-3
CASSLAGAVNEQFF
TGTGCCAGCAGCTTAGCGGGAGCGGTTAATGAGCAGTTCTTC
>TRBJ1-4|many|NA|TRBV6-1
CASSEFGAGVNEKLFF
TGTGCCAGCAGTGAATTCGGCGCAGGAGTCAATGAAAAACTGTTTTTT
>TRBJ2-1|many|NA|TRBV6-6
CASSYLGLLQGVDNEQFF
TGTGCCAGCAGTTATCTGGGACTCCTTCAGGGCGTCGACAATGAGCAGTTCTTC
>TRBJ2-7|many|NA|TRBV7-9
CASSMGVSRSYEQYF
TGTGCCAGCAGCATGGGAGTGAGCCGGTCCTACGAGCAGTACTTC
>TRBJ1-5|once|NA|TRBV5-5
CASSLAFRAAITQNQPQHF
TGTGCCAGCAGCTTGGCTTTTCGGGCAGCAATAACCCAAAATCAGCCCCAGCATTTT
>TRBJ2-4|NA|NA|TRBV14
CASSFGDLNIQYF
TGTGCCAGCAGCTTCGGGGACCTAAACATTCAGTACTTC
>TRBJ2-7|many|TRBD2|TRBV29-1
CSVDGGLAGSEQYF
TGCAGCGTTGACGGAGGACTAGCGGGAAGCGAGCAGTACTTC
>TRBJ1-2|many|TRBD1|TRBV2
CASSAQGEGRNYGYTF
TGTGCCAGCAGTGCCCAGGGGGAGGGTAGGAACTATGGCTACACCTTC
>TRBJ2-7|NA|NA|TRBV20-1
CSAIPNYEQYF
TGCAGTGCCATCCCCAACTACGAGCAGTACTTC
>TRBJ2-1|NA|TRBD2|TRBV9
CASLLASGRGNEQFF
TGTGCCAGCCTCTTGGCTAGCGGGAGGGGGAATGAGCAGTTCTTC
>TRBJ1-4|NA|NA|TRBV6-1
CASRDPGVPNEKLFF
TGTGCCAGCAGAGACCCAGGCGTACCAAATGAAAAACTGTTTTTT
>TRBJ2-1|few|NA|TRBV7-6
CASSLVRGASYNEQFF
TGTGCCAGCAGCTTAGTCAGGGGGGCGTCCTACAATGAGCAGTTCTTC
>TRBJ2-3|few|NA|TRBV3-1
CASSQDRLGVSTDTQYF
TGTGCCAGCAGCCAAGATCGGTTAGGGGTCAGCACAGATACGCAGTATTTT
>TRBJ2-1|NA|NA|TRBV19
CASSPRGRGNEQFF
TGTGCCAGTAGTCCCCGGGGCCGAGGGAATGAGCAGTTCTTC
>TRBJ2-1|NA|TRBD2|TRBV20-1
CSARDRLAGDNEQFF
TGCAGTGCTAGAGATCGCCTAGCGGGAGACAATGAGCAGTTCTTC
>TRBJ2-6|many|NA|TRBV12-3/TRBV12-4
CASLWSGFDSGANVLTF
TGTGCCAGCCTCTGGTCAGGGTTCGACTCTGGGGCCAACGTCCTGACTTTC
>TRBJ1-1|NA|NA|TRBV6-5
CASIQAGANTEAFF
TGTGCCAGCATCCAAGCAGGGGCAAACACTGAAGCTTTCTTT
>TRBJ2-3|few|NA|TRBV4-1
CASSQVLNTDTQYF
TGCGCCAGCAGCCAAGTTTTAAACACAGATACGCAGTATTTT
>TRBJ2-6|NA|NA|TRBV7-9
CASSFKVRLQSGANVLTF
TGTGCCAGCAGCTTTAAGGTCCGCTTACAGTCTGGGGCCAACGTCCTGACTTTC
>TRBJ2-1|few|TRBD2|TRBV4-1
CASSQVAGGPVF
TGCGCCAGCAGCCAAGTGGCGGGGGGGCCGGTCTTC
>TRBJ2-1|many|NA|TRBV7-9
CASSSPGASYNEQFF
TGTGCCAGCAGTTCCCCAGGGGCCTCCTACAATGAGCAGTTCTTC
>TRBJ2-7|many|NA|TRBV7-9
CASSDRDKEIYEQYF
TGTGCCAGCAGCGACCGGGACAAGGAGATTTACGAGCAGTACTTC
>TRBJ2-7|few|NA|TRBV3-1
CASSQDIRTAEQYF
TGTGCCAGCAGCCAAGATATAAGGACAGCCGAGCAGTACTTC
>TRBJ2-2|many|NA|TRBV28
CASSPPPRERAGELFF
TGTGCCAGCAGCCCTCCCCCGAGGGAGAGGGCCGGGGAGCTGTTTTTT
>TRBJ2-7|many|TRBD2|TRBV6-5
CASSQSGAEQYF
TGTGCCAGCAGTCAGAGCGGGGCCGAGCAGTACTTC
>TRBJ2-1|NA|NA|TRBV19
CASSITDEQFF
TGTGCCAGTAGTATTACCGATGAGCAGTTCTTC
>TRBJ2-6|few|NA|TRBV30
CAWNTGIGANVLTF
TGTGCCTGGAACACCGGGATCGGGGCCAACGTCCTGACTTTC
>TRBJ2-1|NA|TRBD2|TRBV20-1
CSAPSGGVAYNEQFF
TGCAGTGCCCCCAGCGGGGGTGTAGCCTACAATGAGCAGTTCTTC
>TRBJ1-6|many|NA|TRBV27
CASSPGGNSPLHF
TGTGCCAGCAGTCCGGGAGGGAATTCACCCCTCCACTTT
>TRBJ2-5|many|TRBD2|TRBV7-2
CASSWGGVQGETQYF
TGTGCCAGCAGCTGGGGAGGGGTGCAAGGAGAGACCCAGTACTTC
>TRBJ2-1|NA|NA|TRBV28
CASSLFEGYNFQFF
TGTGCCAGCAGTTTGTTCGAGGGGTACAATTTTCAGTTCTTC
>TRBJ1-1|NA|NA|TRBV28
CASSLGFGGEGLTEAFF
TGTGCCAGCAGTTTAGGGTTCGGCGGAGAAGGACTCACTGAAGCTTTCTTT
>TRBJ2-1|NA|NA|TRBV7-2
CASSLAVVSPENEQFF
TGTGCAAGCAGCTTAGCGGTCGTGAGCCCGGAAAATGAGCAGTTCTTC
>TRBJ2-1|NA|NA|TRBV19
CASSYFGGRGFDEQFF
TGTGCCAGTAGCTACTTCGGGGGAAGGGGCTTCGATGAGCAGTTCTTC
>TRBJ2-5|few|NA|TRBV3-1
CASSQDRVGTTQYF
TGTGCCAGCAGCCAAGATAGGGTGGGAACGACCCAGTACTTC
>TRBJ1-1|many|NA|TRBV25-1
CASSELGGSTEAFF
TGTGCCAGCAGTGAATTGGGGGGGAGCACTGAAGCTTTCTTT
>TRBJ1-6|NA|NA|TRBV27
CASSRDGLPYNSPLHF
TGTGCCAGCAGTCGGGACGGGCTTCCCTATAATTCACCCCTCCACTTT
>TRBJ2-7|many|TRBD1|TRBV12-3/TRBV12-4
CASSFQGAYEQYF
TGTGCCAGCAGTTTTCAGGGGGCCTACGAGCAGTACTTC
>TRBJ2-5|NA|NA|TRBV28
CASSRRTVRQETQYF
TGTGCCAGCAGTCGGAGGACAGTTAGACAAGAGACCCAGTACTTC
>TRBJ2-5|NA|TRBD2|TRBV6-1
CASSERGYTSGKQETQYF
TGTGCCAGCAGTGAAAGGGGGTATACTAGCGGGAAACAAGAGACCCAGTACTTC